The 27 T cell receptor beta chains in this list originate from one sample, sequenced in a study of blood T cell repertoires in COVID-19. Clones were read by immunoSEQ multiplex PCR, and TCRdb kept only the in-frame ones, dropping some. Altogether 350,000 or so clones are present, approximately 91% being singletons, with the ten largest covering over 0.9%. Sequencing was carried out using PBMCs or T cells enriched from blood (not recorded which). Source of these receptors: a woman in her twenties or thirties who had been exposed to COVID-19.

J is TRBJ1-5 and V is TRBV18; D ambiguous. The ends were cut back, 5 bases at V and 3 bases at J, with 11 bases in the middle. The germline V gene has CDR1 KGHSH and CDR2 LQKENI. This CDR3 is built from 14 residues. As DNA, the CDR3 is TGTGCCAGCTCAACCCAGGATCTCAATCAGCCCCAGCATTTT. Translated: CASSTQDLNQPQHF.

CDR3 loop: CASSYSRTSRTDTQYF. The CDR3 bases are TGTGCCAGCAGTTACTCGCGGACTAGTCGTACAGATACGCAGTATTTT. The chain couples TRBV6-5 to TRBJ2-3, with 7 bases matching TRBD2. V dropped 0 bases and J dropped 3; count of bases not matched to a gene: 6. The V gene's germline CDR1 is MNHEY and CDR2 SVGAGI. The CDR3 runs to 16 residues.

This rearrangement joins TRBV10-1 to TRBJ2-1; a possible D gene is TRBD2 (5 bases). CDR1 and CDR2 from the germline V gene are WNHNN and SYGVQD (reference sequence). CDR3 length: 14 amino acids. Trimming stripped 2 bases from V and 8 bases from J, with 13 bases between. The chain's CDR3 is CASSEGLAWDEQFF. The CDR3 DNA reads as TGCGCCAGCAGTGAGGGCCTAGCTTGGGATGAGCAGTTCTTC.

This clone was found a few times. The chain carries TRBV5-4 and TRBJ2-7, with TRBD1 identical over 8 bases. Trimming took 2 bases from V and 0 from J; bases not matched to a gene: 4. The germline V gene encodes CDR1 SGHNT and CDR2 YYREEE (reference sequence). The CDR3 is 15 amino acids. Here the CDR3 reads CASSLGQGSSYEQYF. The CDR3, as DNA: TGTGCCAGCAGCTTAGGACAGGGAAGCTCCTACGAGCAGTACTTC.

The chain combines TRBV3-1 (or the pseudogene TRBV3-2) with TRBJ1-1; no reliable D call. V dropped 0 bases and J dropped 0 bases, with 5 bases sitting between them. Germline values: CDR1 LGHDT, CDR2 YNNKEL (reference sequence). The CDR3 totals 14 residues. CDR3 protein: CASSQEGVNTEAFF. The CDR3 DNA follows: TGTGCCAGCAGCCAAGAGGGCGTGAACACTGAAGCTTTCTTT.

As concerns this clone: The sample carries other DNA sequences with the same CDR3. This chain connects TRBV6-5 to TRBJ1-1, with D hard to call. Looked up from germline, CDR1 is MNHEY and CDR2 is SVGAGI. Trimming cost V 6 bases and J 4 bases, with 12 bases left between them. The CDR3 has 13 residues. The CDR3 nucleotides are TGTGCCAGCAGGCGGGGTGGTGGCACTGAAGCTTTCTTT. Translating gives CASRRGGGTEAFF.

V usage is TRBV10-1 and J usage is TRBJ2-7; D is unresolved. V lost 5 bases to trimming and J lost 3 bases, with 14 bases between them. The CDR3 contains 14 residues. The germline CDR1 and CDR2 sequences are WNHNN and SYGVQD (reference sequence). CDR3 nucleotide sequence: TGCGCCAGCAGTCCCGGGTCTATGATCTACGAGCAGTACTTC. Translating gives CASSPGSMIYEQYF.

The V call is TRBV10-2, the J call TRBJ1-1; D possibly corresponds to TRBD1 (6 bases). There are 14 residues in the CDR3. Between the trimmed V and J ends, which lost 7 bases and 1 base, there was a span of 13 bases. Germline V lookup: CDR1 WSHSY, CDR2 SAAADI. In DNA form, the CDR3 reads TGCGCCAGCATTCGGACAGCTCAGAACACTGAAGCTTTCTTT. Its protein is CASIRTAQNTEAFF.

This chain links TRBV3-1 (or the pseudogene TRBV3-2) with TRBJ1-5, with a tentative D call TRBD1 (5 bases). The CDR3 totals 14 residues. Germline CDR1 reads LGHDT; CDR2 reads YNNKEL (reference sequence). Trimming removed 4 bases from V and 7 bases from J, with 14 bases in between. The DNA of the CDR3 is TGTGCCAGCAGCCGAACGCAGGGAGGCCAGCCCCAGCATTTT. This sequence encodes CASSRTQGGQPQHF.

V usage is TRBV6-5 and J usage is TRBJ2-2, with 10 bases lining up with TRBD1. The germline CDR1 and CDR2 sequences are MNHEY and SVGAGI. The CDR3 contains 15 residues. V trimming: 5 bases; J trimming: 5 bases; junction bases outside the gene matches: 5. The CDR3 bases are TGTGCCAGCAGTCGAGGGACAGGGGCGACCGGGGAGCTGTTTTTT. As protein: CASSRGTGATGELFF.

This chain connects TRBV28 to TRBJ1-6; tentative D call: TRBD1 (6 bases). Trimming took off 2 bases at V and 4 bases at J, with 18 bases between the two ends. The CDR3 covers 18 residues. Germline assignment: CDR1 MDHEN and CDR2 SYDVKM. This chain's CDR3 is CASSLEGARTAYNSPLHF. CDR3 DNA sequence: TGTGCCAGCAGTTTAGAAGGGGCCAGGACAGCTTATAATTCACCCCTCCACTTT. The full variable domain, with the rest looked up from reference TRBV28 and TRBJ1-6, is DVKVTQSSRYLVKRTGEKVFLECVQDMDHENMFWYRQDPGLGLRLIYFSYDVKMKEKGDIPEGYSVSREKKERFSLILESASTNQTSMYLCASSLEGARTAYNSPLHFGNGTRLTVT.

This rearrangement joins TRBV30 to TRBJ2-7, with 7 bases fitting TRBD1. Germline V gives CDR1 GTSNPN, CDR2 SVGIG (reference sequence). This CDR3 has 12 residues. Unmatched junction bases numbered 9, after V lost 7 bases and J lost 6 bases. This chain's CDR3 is CASTGFKGEQYF. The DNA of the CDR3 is TGTGCCTCGACAGGGTTCAAGGGCGAGCAGTACTTC.

The CDR3 coding sequence is TGTGCCAGCAGTTACGACAGACGGGCGGGAGGGCAGTTCTTC. Its protein is CASSYDRRAGGQFF. The chain recombines TRBV6-5 with TRBJ2-1; the match to TRBD2 covers 8 bases. The CDR3 runs to 14 residues. CDR1 and CDR2 (germline): MNHEY, SVGAGI. With 2 bases clipped from V and 12 bases from J, the junction kept 9 bases outside the gene matches.

This CDR3 is CASGVGLAGGTDTQYF. The CDR3 DNA reads as TGTGCTAGTGGGGTGGGACTAGCGGGAGGCACAGATACGCAGTATTTT. The V call is TRBV12-5, the J call TRBJ2-3, with TRBD2 matching over 14 bases. The CDR3 runs to 16 residues. The germline V gene has CDR1 LGHNT and CDR2 FRNRAP. Losses at the gene ends were 6 bases for V and 1 base for J; bases not matched to a gene: 3.

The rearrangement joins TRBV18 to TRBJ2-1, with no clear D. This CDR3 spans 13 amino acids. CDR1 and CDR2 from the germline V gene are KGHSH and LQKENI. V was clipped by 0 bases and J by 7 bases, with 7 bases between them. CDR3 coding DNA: TGTGCCAGCTCACCACCCCAGATGAATGAGCAGTTCTTC. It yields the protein CASSPPQMNEQFF.

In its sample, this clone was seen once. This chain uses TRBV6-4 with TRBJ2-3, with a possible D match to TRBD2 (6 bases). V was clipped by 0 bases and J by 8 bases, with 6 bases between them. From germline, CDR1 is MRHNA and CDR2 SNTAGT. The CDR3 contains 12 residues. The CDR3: CASSDSGGTQYF. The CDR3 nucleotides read TGTGCCAGCAGTGACTCGGGGGGTACGCAGTATTTT.

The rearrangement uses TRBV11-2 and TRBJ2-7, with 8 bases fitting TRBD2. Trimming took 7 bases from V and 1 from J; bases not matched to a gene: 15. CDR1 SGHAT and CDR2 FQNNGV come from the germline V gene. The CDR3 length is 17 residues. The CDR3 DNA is TGTGCCAGCACCGAAGGCCGGGGGGGCCTATGGTCCTACGAGCAGTACTTC. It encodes CASTEGRGGLWSYEQYF.

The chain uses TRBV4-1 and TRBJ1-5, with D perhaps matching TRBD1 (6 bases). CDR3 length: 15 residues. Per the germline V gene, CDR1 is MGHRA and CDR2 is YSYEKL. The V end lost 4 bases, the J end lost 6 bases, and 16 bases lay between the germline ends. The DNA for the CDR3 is TGCGCCAGCAGCCGGGAGCGGGGGCTAGCTCAGCCCCAGCATTTT. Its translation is CASSRERGLAQPQHF.

This chain's CDR3 is CASSPGRGSEKLFF. The CDR3 bases are TGTGCCAGCTCACCCGGGAGGGGAAGTGAAAAACTGTTTTTT. V and J are TRBV18 and TRBJ1-4; TRBD1 might be the D (5 bases). The CDR3 contains 14 residues. Trimming shortened V by 3 bases and J by 7 bases, and 12 bases separated the two germline ends. Germline CDR1 reads KGHSH; CDR2 reads LQKENI.

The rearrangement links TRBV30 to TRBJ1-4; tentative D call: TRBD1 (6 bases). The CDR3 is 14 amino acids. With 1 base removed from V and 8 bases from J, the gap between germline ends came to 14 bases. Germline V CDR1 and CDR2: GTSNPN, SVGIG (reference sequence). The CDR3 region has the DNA TGTGCCTGGAGTGGCATTACAGGGAACGAAAAACTGTTTTTT. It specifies CAWSGITGNEKLFF.

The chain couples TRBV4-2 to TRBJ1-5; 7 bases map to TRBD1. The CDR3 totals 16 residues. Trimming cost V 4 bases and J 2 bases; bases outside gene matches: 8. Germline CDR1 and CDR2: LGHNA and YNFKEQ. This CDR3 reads CASSPSWTGGNQPQHF. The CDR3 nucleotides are TGTGCCAGCAGCCCCTCTTGGACAGGAGGCAATCAGCCCCAGCATTTT.

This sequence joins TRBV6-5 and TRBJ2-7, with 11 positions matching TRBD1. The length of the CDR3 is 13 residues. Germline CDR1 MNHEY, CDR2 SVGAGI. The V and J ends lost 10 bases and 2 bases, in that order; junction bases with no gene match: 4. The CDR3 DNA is TGTGCCACAACGGACAGGGGGCCCTACGAGCAGTACTTC. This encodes CATTDRGPYEQYF.

The CDR3 reads CAWSVSTNGQPQHF. For the CDR3, the DNA is TGTGCCTGGAGTGTATCGACAAACGGTCAGCCCCAGCATTTT. This rearrangement joins TRBV30 to TRBJ1-5; D not resolved. The V end lost 0 bases, the J end lost 6 bases, and 12 bases lay between the germline ends. CDR1 is GTSNPN and CDR2 is SVGIG in the germline V gene (reference sequence). The CDR3 loop spans 14 amino acids.

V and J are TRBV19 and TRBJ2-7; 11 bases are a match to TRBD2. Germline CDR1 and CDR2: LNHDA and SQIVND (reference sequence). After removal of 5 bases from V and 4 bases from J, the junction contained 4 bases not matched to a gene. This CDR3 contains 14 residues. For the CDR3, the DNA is TGTGCCAGTAGTCTAGCTAGCGGGAGGTACGAGCAGTACTTC. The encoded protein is CASSLASGRYEQYF.

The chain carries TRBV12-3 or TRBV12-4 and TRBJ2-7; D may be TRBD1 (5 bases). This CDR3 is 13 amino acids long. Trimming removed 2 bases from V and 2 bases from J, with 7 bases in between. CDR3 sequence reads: CASSLQQAYEQYF. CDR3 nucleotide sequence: TGTGCCAGCAGTTTACAACAGGCCTACGAGCAGTACTTC.

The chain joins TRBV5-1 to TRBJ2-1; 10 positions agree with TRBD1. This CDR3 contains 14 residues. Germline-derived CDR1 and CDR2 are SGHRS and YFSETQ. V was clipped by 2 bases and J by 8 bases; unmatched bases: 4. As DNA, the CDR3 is TGCGCCAGCAGCTTTGGACAGGGGGGCGATGAGCAGTTCTTC. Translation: CASSFGQGGDEQFF.

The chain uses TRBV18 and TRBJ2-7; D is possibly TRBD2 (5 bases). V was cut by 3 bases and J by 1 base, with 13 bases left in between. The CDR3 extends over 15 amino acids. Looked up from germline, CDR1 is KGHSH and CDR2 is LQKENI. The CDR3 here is CASSPAEGGSYEQYF. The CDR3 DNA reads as TGTGCCAGCTCACCCGCCGAGGGTGGGTCCTACGAGCAGTACTTC.